These 27 T cell receptor beta chains were all obtained from the same sample, sequenced in a study of type 1 and type 2 diabetes patients. Amplification started from genomic DNA. The TCR beta CDR3 region was amplified using 30 forward and 13 reverse primers. MiXCR, run by TCRdb on the multiplex PCR reads, gives a single entry per CDR3 protein. The top ten clones hold about an eighth of a sample with 250,000 or so distinct CDR3 sequences, roughly 50% of them seen once. The sequenced sample was peripheral blood mononuclear cells (PBMCs). These receptors all come from a man in his late teens or twenties with type 2 diabetes.

This clonotype has more than one count but fewer than ten. J is TRBJ1-1 and V is TRBV2, with a possible D match to TRBD1 (5 bases). The CDR3 is made up of 16 amino acids. Germline CDR1 reads SNHLY; CDR2 reads FYNNEI. V lost 5 bases and J lost 3, with 19 bases in between. DNA of the CDR3: TGTGCCAGCAGTCCATGGAAGCAGGGTAGACACACTGAAGCTTTCTTT. Protein product: CASSPWKQGRHTEAFF.

This sequence joins TRBV10-1 and TRBJ1-1; D call uncertain. In germline, CDR1 is WNHNN, CDR2 SYGVQD (reference sequence). Deletions cut 0 bases from V and 6 bases from J, with 8 bases between. The CDR3 has 13 residues. As DNA, the CDR3 is TGCGCCAGCAGTGAGTCCCTTGACTCTGAAGCTTTCTTT. This translates into CASSESLDSEAFF.

The V gene is TRBV6-1, the J gene TRBJ2-7; 8 nucleotides match TRBD1. The CDR3 is 14 residues long. The germline V gene has CDR1 MNHNS and CDR2 SASEGT. Trimming at V came to 7 bases and at J to 2 bases, leaving 7 bases not matched to a gene. CDR3 region: CASTPDRATYEQYF. The CDR3 nucleotides read TGTGCCAGCACCCCGGACAGGGCAACCTACGAGCAGTACTTC.

J is TRBJ2-1 and V is TRBV7-3; D unclear. The length of the CDR3 is 14 residues. Trimming left V 1 base short and J 7 bases short, with 11 bases between. Looked up from germline, CDR1 is SGHTA and CDR2 is FQGTGA. CDR3 sequence (DNA): TGTGCCAGCAGCTTAAGGTTTGACGGTAATGAGCAGTTCTTC. Protein: CASSLRFDGNEQFF.

This chain uses TRBV2 with TRBJ1-1; 7 nucleotides align to TRBD1. The ends lost 5 bases at V and 3 bases at J; junction bases unmatched: 6. Germline CDR1 is SNHLY and CDR2 is FYNNEI. This CDR3 comprises 14 residues. For the CDR3, the DNA is TGTGCCAGCAGTTATACAGGGGCGGACACTGAAGCTTTCTTT. Translating it yields CASSYTGADTEAFF.

This clonotype was seen many times. This chain uses TRBV7-8 with TRBJ2-5; 7 bases align to TRBD2. With V trimmed by 5 bases and J by 5 bases, 5 bases remained unmatched. CDR3 length: 13 amino acids. Germline assignment: CDR1 SGHVS and CDR2 FQNEAQ. The CDR3 region has the DNA TGTGCCAGCAGCCTGACCGGGGGGGAGACCCAGTACTTC. This encodes CASSLTGGETQYF.

The chain recombines TRBV25-1 with TRBJ1-2; D is possibly TRBD1 (5 bases). Trimming took off 9 bases at V and 0 bases at J, with 11 bases between the two ends. The CDR3 consists of 13 residues. CDR1 and CDR2 from the germline V gene are MGHDK and SYGVNS. In DNA, the CDR3 is TGTGCCAGTCGGGACGGCACTAACTATGGCTACACCTTC. The encoded protein is CASRDGTNYGYTF.

As regards this clonotype: A read error may account for a junction end that differs from germline. The chain couples TRBV10-1 to TRBJ2-3; TRBD2 matches 13 bases. The CDR3 sequence is 17 residues long. Germline V lookup: CDR1 WNHNN, CDR2 SYGVQD (reference sequence). For the CDR3, the DNA is TGCGCCAGCAGCGGCGCAGGACTAGCGGGAGTAAGAGATACGCAGTGTTTT. Protein: CASSGAGLAGVRDTQCF.

The chain couples TRBV7-9 to TRBJ2-5; 9 bases match TRBD2. CDR1 and CDR2 (germline): SEHNR, FQNEAQ (reference sequence). Germline trimming cut 3 bases from V and 0 bases from J; bases unmatched to any gene: 2. The length of the CDR3 is 15 residues. Here the CDR3 DNA reads TGTGCCAGCAGCTTGCCTAGCGGGGACCAAGAGACCCAGTACTTC. This gives the protein CASSLPSGDQETQYF.

Concerning this clonotype itself: As the CDR3 is not closed by the conserved phenylalanine or tryptophan, this likely results from a read error. V and J are TRBV29-1 and TRBJ2-6; either TRBD1 or TRBD2 may supply D (5 bases each). Trimming shortened V by 4 bases and J by 4 bases, and 5 bases separated the two germline ends. Germline lookup yields CDR1 SQVTM and CDR2 ANQGSEA. The CDR3 contains 12 residues. Here the CDR3 reads CSVGDGANVLTS. CDR3 in DNA: TGCAGCGTTGGGGACGGGGCCAACGTCCTGACTTCC.

About this clonotype: One junction end disagrees with the germline gene, perhaps due to a read error. This rearrangement joins TRBV4-1 to TRBJ1-2; D gene unclear. Germline CDR1 reads MGHRA; CDR2 reads YSYEKL. The CDR3 extends over 14 amino acids. The DNA of the CDR3 is TGTGCCAGCAGCCAAAGGTCAGCGAGCTATGGCTACACCTTC. Its protein is CASSQRSASYGYTF.

The chain carries TRBV7-9 and TRBJ2-7, with D possibly matching TRBD1 (6 bases). CDR1 is SEHNR, CDR2 FQNEAQ, per germline (reference sequence). This CDR3 region has 16 residues. Trimming shortened V by 6 bases and J by 9 bases, and 27 bases separated the two germline ends. The DNA for the CDR3 is TGTGCCAGCAGTCGAGGCGCACAGGGCCCCAACTGGGGGCAGTACTTC. The encoded protein is CASSRGAQGPNWGQYF.

A note on this clonotype: Likely a read error: the CDR3 ends without its conserved phenylalanine or tryptophan. The genes are TRBV2 and TRBJ2-7; 9 nucleotides align to TRBD1. This CDR3 comprises 15 residues. The V and J ends lost 5 bases and 6 bases, in that order; junction bases with no gene match: 11. The germline V gene has CDR1 SNHLY and CDR2 FYNNEI. For the CDR3, the DNA is TGTGCCAGCAGTCATCCCGACAGGGGGAGTTCCGAGCAGTACCTC. Amino acid sequence: CASSHPDRGSSEQYL.

The rearrangement links TRBV24-1 to TRBJ2-1; the D gene is possibly TRBD2 (5 bases). Germline CDR1 and CDR2: KGHDR and SFDVKD. The CDR3 consists of 15 residues. Trimming took 7 bases from V and 0 from J, leaving 12 bases between them. The chain's CDR3 is CATSQLEVSYNEQFF. CDR3 in DNA: TGTGCCACCAGCCAGTTGGAGGTCTCCTACAATGAGCAGTTCTTC.

The CDR3 is CASSLSGEGLYEQYF. CDR3 nucleotides: TGTGCCAGCAGCCTCTCCGGAGAGGGACTCTACGAGCAGTACTTC. The chain uses TRBV7-4 and TRBJ2-7; the D gene is possibly TRBD2 (6 bases). Germline V gene sequence: CDR1 SGHVT, CDR2 SQSDAQ. CDR3 length equals 15 residues. Trimming took 5 bases from V and 3 from J, leaving 17 bases between them.

For this clonotype: One junction end disagrees with the germline gene, perhaps due to a read error. The chain carries TRBV20-1 and TRBJ1-1; D gene ambiguous. Germline V lookup: CDR1 DFQATT, CDR2 SNEGSKA (reference sequence). This CDR3 region has 13 residues. The CDR3 DNA reads as TGCAGTGCACTGTCCCCCCAGAACACCGAAGCTTTCTTT. Its protein product is CSALSPQNTEAFF.

The V and J genes are TRBV5-1 and TRBJ2-1, with 9 bases identical to TRBD2. The ends lost 4 bases at V and 5 bases at J; junction bases unmatched: 7. The germline V gene has CDR1 SGHRS and CDR2 YFSETQ. The CDR3 is 15 residues long. The CDR3, as DNA: TGCGCCAGCAGCCTGGGACTAGCATGGGACAATGAGCAGTTCTTC. It encodes CASSLGLAWDNEQFF.

This chain joins TRBV19 and TRBJ2-7; TRBD1 or TRBD2 may be the D gene (5 bases each). Germline assignment: CDR1 LNHDA and CDR2 SQIVND (reference sequence). The CDR3 length is 14 residues. With 6 bases removed from V and 6 bases from J, the gap between germline ends came to 18 bases. The CDR3 DNA sequence: TGTGCCAGTAGCCACGGGGCGGGCATGCGCGAGCAGTACTTC. Protein: CASSHGAGMREQYF.

This clonotype was recorded many times. V gene TRBV19 combines with J gene TRBJ1-1; no clear D. This CDR3 is 12 amino acids long. CDR1 and CDR2 from the germline V gene are LNHDA and SQIVND (reference sequence). Deletions cut 4 bases from V and 6 bases from J, with 9 bases between. The CDR3 spells CASSTGGPEAFF. CDR3 bases: TGTGCCAGTAGTACCGGAGGTCCTGAAGCTTTCTTT. Full variable domain (outside the CDR3, taken from reference TRBV19 and TRBJ1-1): DGGITQSPKYLFRKEGQNVTLSCEQNLNHDAMYWYRQDPGQGLRLIYYSQIVNDFQKGDIAEGYSVSREKKESFPLTVTSAQKNPTAFYLCASSTGGPEAFFGQGTRLTVV.

V usage is TRBV28 and J usage is TRBJ2-2, with 7 bases identical to TRBD1. Unmatched junction bases numbered 11, after V lost 8 bases and J lost 2 bases. CDR1 and CDR2 (germline): MDHEN, SYDVKM. The CDR3 is made up of 16 amino acids. The CDR3 coding sequence is TGTGCCAGCGGCCCCCTTTGGACAGGAAACACCGGGGAGCTGTTTTTT. The encoded protein is CASGPLWTGNTGELFF.

There are a few counts of this clonotype. The J gene is TRBJ2-5, the V gene TRBV14; D gene ambiguous. Germline V gives CDR1 SGHDN, CDR2 FVKESK. Deletions cut 1 base from V and 2 bases from J, with 11 bases between. The CDR3 is made up of 15 amino acids. CDR3 sequence (DNA): TGTGCCAGCAGCCAAGTTGGTGGGTTACAAGAGACCCAGTACTTC. Encoded protein: CASSQVGGLQETQYF.

This rearrangement joins TRBV5-1 to TRBJ2-1; D ambiguous. Germline V gene sequence: CDR1 SGHRS, CDR2 YFSETQ. This CDR3 region has 13 residues. Trimming left V 1 base short and J 3 bases short, with 5 bases between. In DNA form, the CDR3 reads TGCGCCAGCAGCTTGATGGGCTACAATGAGCAGTTCTTC. It is translated as CASSLMGYNEQFF.

The rearrangement uses TRBV20-1 and TRBJ2-1; tentatively, D is TRBD2 (5 bases). This CDR3 spans 12 amino acids. The germline V gene has CDR1 DFQATT and CDR2 SNEGSKA (reference sequence). The V end was cut by 4 bases, the J end by 2 bases, with 6 bases between. Written as DNA, the CDR3 is TGCAGTGCTAAGCGGACCTACAATGAGCAGTTCTTC. This translates into CSAKRTYNEQFF.

The CDR3: CASGGAGTGGFDEQYF. The CDR3 nucleotides read TGTGCCAGCGGGGGGGCCGGGACAGGGGGGTTCGACGAGCAGTACTTC. The chain links TRBV6-5 to TRBJ2-7; 11 bases are a match to TRBD1. CDR3 length: 16 residues. Losses at the gene ends were 8 bases for V and 5 bases for J; bases not matched to a gene: 14. Germline-derived CDR1 and CDR2 are MNHEY and SVGAGI.

J is TRBJ2-1 and V is TRBV7-3; D gene ambiguous. Germline CDR1 is SGHTA and CDR2 is FQGTGA. V lost 0 bases and J lost 5, with 8 bases in between. This CDR3 has 14 amino acids. CDR3 residues: CASSLTRSDNEQFF. In DNA, the CDR3 is TGTGCCAGCAGCTTAACCCGATCCGACAATGAGCAGTTCTTC. Based on the CDR3 plus reference TRBV7-3 and TRBJ2-1, the full variable domain is GAGVSQTPSNKVTEKGKYVELRCDPISGHTALYWYRQSLGQGPEFLIYFQGTGAADDSGLPNDRFFAVRPEGSVSTLKIQRTERGDSAVYLCASSLTRSDNEQFFGPGTRLTVL.

V usage is TRBV10-1 and J usage is TRBJ1-1; possible D gene TRBD1, 5 bases. Germline V gene lookup returns CDR1 WNHNN and CDR2 SYGVQD (reference sequence). The ends were cut back, 0 bases at V and 4 bases at J, with 18 bases in the middle. The CDR3 runs 17 residues. The CDR3 coding sequence is TGCGCCAGCAGTGAGTCCACTGTGCTACGGAGGGGCACTGAAGCTTTCTTT. Translating gives CASSESTVLRRGTEAFF.

This chain links TRBV25-1 with TRBJ2-1; D could derive from TRBD1 or TRBD2 (7 bases each). Germline loops: CDR1 MGHDK, CDR2 SYGVNS. Trimming cost V 3 bases and J 10 bases, with 19 bases left between them. The CDR3 has 15 amino acids. The CDR3 loop reads CASSEGGGRAGEQFF. CDR3 coding DNA: TGTGCCAGCAGTGAGGGAGGGGGCCGAGCTGGCGAGCAGTTCTTC. The full variable domain, in which reference TRBV25-1 and TRBJ2-1 provide the parts outside the CDR3, is EADIYQTPRYLVIGTGKKITLECSQTMGHDKMYWYQQDPGMELHLIHYSYGVNSTEKGDLSSESTVSRIRTEHFPLTLESARPSHTSQYLCASSEGGGRAGEQFFGPGTRLTVL.